This is a list of T cell receptor beta chains from one sample in a study of blood T cell repertoires in COVID-19. Profiled with immunoSEQ multiplex PCR; TCRdb holds only in-frame clones, not every one. This table has 65,000 to 90,000 clones, 87% appearing once. Sequenced material: peripheral blood. These receptors originate from a man aged 25 to 40 with acute or convalescent COVID-19. CDR3s leave out the opening cysteine and the closing phenylalanine or tryptophan. Rows give clone size only sometimes, using once, few, many, or a class for an expanded clone.

cdr3_length | clone_size | j_call | v_call | cdr3_aa
13 | NA | TRBJ2-2 | TRBV30 | AWSLITGGPGELF
13 | NA | TRBJ2-3 | TRBV9 | ASSVAPSSTDTQY
13 | few | TRBJ1-2 | TRBV6-5 | ASNPSGTGSYGYT
14 | NA | TRBJ2-2 | TRBV6-5 | ASSYSTSGSTGELF
11 | NA | TRBJ2-7 | TRBV28 | ASSSGKAYEQY
11 | NA | TRBJ2-7 | TRBV28 | ASRAAGTNEQY
12 | NA | TRBJ2-3 | TRBV6-5 | ASSPYLEPDTQY
11 | once | TRBJ2-2 | TRBV9 | ASKSSNTGELF
9 | NA | TRBJ1-1 | TRBV20-1 | SATPNTEAF
11 | once | TRBJ2-7 | TRBV18 | ASSPRQSYEQY
13 | NA | TRBJ1-5 | TRBV6-5 | ASSRTGVGNQPQH
12 | NA | TRBJ2-4 | TRBV5-1 | ASSRTGQQNIQY
13 | NA | TRBJ2-5 | TRBV6-5 | AGKGEAGDSETQY
9 | NA | TRBJ2-5 | TRBV12-3/TRBV12-4 | ASTGGETQY
10 | NA | TRBJ2-1 | TRBV9 | ASSVAQDEQF
12 | NA | TRBJ2-7 | TRBV6-5 | ASRNRGQTYEQY
12 | NA | TRBJ1-1 | TRBV19 | ASSDLGTGTEAF
11 | few | TRBJ2-7 | TRBV28 | ASSLEESYEQY
15 | NA | TRBJ2-1 | TRBV10-1 | ASSEGRVAGAFNEQF